The rows below give T cell receptor beta chains drawn from one sample of a study of T cell responses to AZD1222 COVID-19 vaccine. Generated by immunoSEQ multiplex PCR, the TCRdb table keeps only in-frame clones and is missing some. The repertoire has about 150,000 clones, just over 90% of them found once; the top ten carry 1.5% to 2%. Source: peripheral blood, taken on day 0 of AZD1222 vaccination. Receptors originate from an adult in good health. The CDR3 runs from the conserved cysteine through the conserved F or W. Fields, in order: V gene, J gene, D gene, CDR3 protein, CDR3 DNA. A D gene is named only where the DNA matches it firmly.

v_gene: TRBV10-3
j_gene: TRBJ1-6
d_gene: .
CDR3aa: CALRATDYSPLHF
CDR3nt: TGTGCCCTCCGGGCGACAGATTATTCACCCCTCCACTTT

v_gene: TRBV10-3
j_gene: TRBJ2-3
d_gene: TRBD2
CDR3aa: CAISESGTSTDTQYF
CDR3nt: TGTGCCATCAGTGAAAGCGGGACTAGCACAGATACGCAGTATTTT

v_gene: TRBV28
j_gene: TRBJ1-3
d_gene: TRBD1
CDR3aa: CASIQGDNSGNTIYF
CDR3nt: TGTGCCAGCATCCAGGGGGACAACTCTGGAAACACCATATATTTT

v_gene: TRBV27
j_gene: TRBJ2-3
d_gene: .
CDR3aa: CASTWDTNTRHSTDTQYF
CDR3nt: TGTGCCAGCACCTGGGACACAAACACCCGACATAGCACAGATACGCAGTATTTT

v_gene: TRBV4-2
j_gene: TRBJ1-5
d_gene: TRBD1
CDR3aa: CASSQRQGPLNGNQPQHF
CDR3nt: TGTGCCAGCAGCCAGCGACAGGGTCCTCTGAATGGCAATCAGCCCCAGCATTTT

v_gene: TRBV10-3
j_gene: TRBJ1-1
d_gene: .
CDR3aa: CAISRDRDTEAFF
CDR3nt: TGTGCCATCAGTAGAGACCGAGACACTGAAGCTTTCTTT

v_gene: TRBV3-1/TRBV3-2
j_gene: TRBJ2-1
d_gene: TRBD2
CDR3aa: CASSQPTSGRTGEQFF
CDR3nt: TGTGCCAGCAGCCAACCCACTAGCGGGAGAACGGGTGAGCAGTTCTTC

v_gene: TRBV10-3
j_gene: TRBJ1-1
d_gene: TRBD1
CDR3aa: CAISDPGTDKNTEAFF
CDR3nt: TGTGCCATCAGTGACCCCGGGACAGATAAGAACACTGAAGCTTTCTTT

v_gene: TRBV5-1
j_gene: TRBJ1-1
d_gene: .
CDR3aa: CASSLTLNTEAFF
CDR3nt: TGCGCCAGCAGCCTCACACTGAACACTGAAGCTTTCTTT

v_gene: TRBV12-3/TRBV12-4
j_gene: TRBJ1-2
d_gene: .
CDR3aa: CASSLANGAGYTF
CDR3nt: TGTGCCAGCAGTTTGGCAAATGGAGCGGGCTACACCTTC

v_gene: TRBV6-4
j_gene: TRBJ1-1
d_gene: .
CDR3aa: CASSDSSRGTEAFF
CDR3nt: TGTGCCAGCAGTGACTCGAGTCGAGGCACTGAAGCTTTCTTT

v_gene: TRBV7-8
j_gene: TRBJ2-7
d_gene: .
CDR3aa: CASSQSVGSSYEQYF
CDR3nt: TGTGCCAGCAGCCAAAGCGTGGGCAGCTCCTACGAGCAGTACTTC

v_gene: TRBV11-2
j_gene: TRBJ1-6
d_gene: .
CDR3aa: CASSLVRVRGSPLHF
CDR3nt: TGTGCCAGCAGCTTAGTACGGGTCAGGGGTTCACCCCTCCACTTT

v_gene: TRBV10-3
j_gene: TRBJ1-1
d_gene: .
CDR3aa: CAISGSTGWNTEAFF
CDR3nt: TGTGCCATCAGTGGTTCTACAGGCTGGAACACTGAAGCTTTCTTT

v_gene: TRBV11-2
j_gene: TRBJ1-3
d_gene: .
CDR3aa: CASSLSIYSGNTIYF
CDR3nt: TGTGCCAGCAGCTTATCAATCTACTCTGGAAACACCATATATTTT

v_gene: TRBV27
j_gene: TRBJ2-5
d_gene: TRBD1
CDR3aa: CASSFGTAIWETQYF
CDR3nt: TGTGCCAGCAGTTTTGGGACAGCAATATGGGAGACCCAGTACTTC

v_gene: TRBV24-1
j_gene: TRBJ1-1
d_gene: .
CDR3aa: CATSANSPGNTEAFF
CDR3nt: TGTGCCACCAGTGCCAACTCTCCAGGGAACACTGAAGCTTTCTTT

v_gene: TRBV7-3
j_gene: TRBJ1-1
d_gene: TRBD1
CDR3aa: CASSFGTGGPNTEAFF
CDR3nt: TGTGCCAGCAGCTTTGGGACAGGGGGGCCGAACACTGAAGCTTTCTTT

v_gene: TRBV29-1
j_gene: TRBJ1-1
d_gene: TRBD1
CDR3aa: CSVGTGRNTEAFF
CDR3nt: TGCAGCGTTGGGACAGGGAGGAACACTGAAGCTTTCTTT

v_gene: TRBV5-1
j_gene: TRBJ2-5
d_gene: TRBD2
CDR3aa: CASSGGLAGDTETQYF
CDR3nt: TGCGCCAGCAGCGGGGGACTAGCGGGAGACACAGAGACCCAGTACTTC

v_gene: TRBV27
j_gene: TRBJ2-1
d_gene: TRBD2
CDR3aa: CASTLVASGPYNEQFF
CDR3nt: TGTGCCAGCACCCTCGTGGCTAGCGGGCCTTACAATGAGCAGTTCTTC

v_gene: TRBV9
j_gene: TRBJ2-3
d_gene: TRBD2
CDR3aa: CASSLADHTDTQYF
CDR3nt: TGTGCCAGCAGCCTAGCGGACCACACAGATACGCAGTATTTT

v_gene: TRBV11-3
j_gene: TRBJ2-7
d_gene: .
CDR3aa: CASSPGSSVYDEQYF
CDR3nt: TGTGCCAGCAGCCCGGGGAGTAGCGTCTACGACGAGCAGTACTTC